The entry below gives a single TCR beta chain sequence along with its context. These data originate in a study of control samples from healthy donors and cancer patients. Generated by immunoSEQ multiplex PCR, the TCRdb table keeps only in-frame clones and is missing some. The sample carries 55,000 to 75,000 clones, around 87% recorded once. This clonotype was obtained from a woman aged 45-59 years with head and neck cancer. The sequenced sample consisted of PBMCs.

Written as DNA, the CDR3 is TGTGCCAGCAGCGGCAGGGACCGGGCAGTGGTAGAGACCCAGTACTTC. It codes for CASSGRDRAVVETQYF. V and J are TRBV7-8 and TRBJ2-5; D is perhaps TRBD1 or TRBD2 (5 bases each). Germline V gene lookup returns CDR1 SGHVS and CDR2 FQNEAQ. Trimming pared 5 bases from V and 4 bases from J, leaving 20 bases between. CDR3 length: 16 amino acids.